This record covers a single TCR beta chain. V trimming: 1 base; J trimming: 7 bases; junction bases outside the gene matches: 5. The CDR3 spans 14 residues. The germline V gene has CDR1 SGHDN and CDR2 FVKESK. The record originates from a study of cytomegalovirus exposure and HLA in healthy donors. Amplification used 60 Vbeta primers and 13 Jbeta primers. Clones were read by immunoSEQ multiplex PCR, and TCRdb kept only the in-frame ones, dropping some. Of around 140,000 clones detected, 72% appear once; the ten largest clones hold roughly 4%. The sequenced sample consisted of PBMCs. This sequence originates from a man aged 45-65 years in good health and CMV-seropositive. V and J are TRBV14 and TRBJ1-2; 8 positions agree with TRBD1. The CDR3 protein is CASSQARGRVGYTF. The CDR3 bases are TGTGCCAGCAGCCAAGCCAGGGGGCGAGTTGGCTACACCTTC.